This T cell receptor (beta chain) originates from a study of PD-1 blockade in classical Hodgkin lymphoma. The assay was immunoSEQ multiplex PCR, and TCRdb's table has in-frame clones only and misses some. Among approximately 98,000 clones listed, about 88% were seen once. Trimming removed 4 bases at V and 12 bases at J, with 13 bases between. CDR1 is WSHSY, CDR2 SAAADI, per germline. The CDR3 loop spans 12 amino acids. All trial patients relapsed after autologous stem cell transplantation. Sequenced material: peripheral blood mononuclear cells (PBMCs), taken before the second cycle of nivolumab. This clonotype originated in a human donor with classical Hodgkin lymphoma. The V gene is TRBV10-2, the J gene TRBJ2-1, with D maybe TRBD2 (5 bases). CDR3 protein: CASSVSEVGQFF. The CDR3 DNA sequence: TGCGCCAGCAGTGTTAGCGAGGTAGGGCAGTTCTTC.